The sequence of this T cell receptor beta chain was determined in a study of patients and donors after allogeneic stem cell transplantation. Between the trimmed V and J ends, which lost 7 bases and 0 bases, there was a span of 12 bases. The CDR3 runs 14 residues. TCRdb analysed the RT-PCR reads with MiXCR anew, one entry per CDR3 protein. This sample has about a million distinct CDR3 sequences, with 15% to 20% found just once. This TCR came from a human donor who was either an allogeneic HSCT recipient or a stem cell or donor lymphocyte infusion donor (not recorded which). It is not recorded whose cells these are; they may come from a transplant donor. The sequenced sample was blood, either unsorted or a sorted T cell fraction (not recorded which). The rearrangement links TRBV12-3 or TRBV12-4 to TRBJ1-1, with no clear D. The CDR3 spells CASKSARMNTEAFF. The CDR3 coding sequence is TGTGCCAGCAAATCCGCACGTATGAACACTGAAGCTTTCTTT.